These 24 T cell receptor delta chains were sequenced from one sample in a study of gamma-delta chains in newborns, infants, children. TCRdb fed the reads to CATT. The sample shows about 15,000 delta-chain clones, roughly 7.3% of them seen only once. Sequencing input: blood. These receptors were obtained from a child who was a newborn, infant or young child, either healthy, febrile or measles-vaccinated (not recorded which).

There are a few counts of this clone. TCRdb's entry gives the protein of a much larger clone, which mismatches this DNA's translation at residue 7, likely from a read error; the protein reported here is translated from the DNA. The chain recombines TRDV2 with TRDJ3; the match to TRDD3 covers 10 bases. Germline CDR1 GEAIGNYY, CDR2 EKD. V shed 2 bases, J shed 0 bases, and the junction held 6 bases outside the gene matches. This CDR3 comprises 19 residues. CDR3 residues: CACDNYRGIRSWDTRQMFF. The CDR3 coding sequence is TGTGCCTGTGACAATTACCGGGGGATACGCTCCTGGGACACCCGACAGATGTTTTTC.

With respect to this clone: Other DNA sequences in this specimen translate into the identical CDR3. The chain couples TRDV2 to TRDJ3; D uncertain. This CDR3 region has 15 residues. Germline CDR1 and CDR2: GEAIGNYY and EKD. V lost 0 bases to trimming and J lost 2 bases, with 4 bases between them. The CDR3 DNA sequence: TGTGCCTGTGACACCGTTACCTGGGACACCCGACAGATGTTTTTC. The encoded protein is CACDTVTWDTRQMFF.

The V call is TRDV2, the J call TRDJ3, with 8 bases identical to TRDD3. J lost 0 bases, V lost 2 bases, and 2 bases had no gene match. The CDR3 spans 17 residues. The germline gives CDR1 GEAIGNYY, CDR2 EKD. This chain's CDR3 is CACDRGDSSWDTRQMFF. CDR3 sequence (DNA): TGTGCCTGTGACAGGGGGGATAGCTCCTGGGACACCCGACAGATGTTTTTC.

A word on this clone: Other DNA sequences in this specimen translate into the identical CDR3. The chain links TRDV2 to TRDJ3, with 10 bases aligning to TRDD3. The germline gives CDR1 GEAIGNYY, CDR2 EKD. The CDR3 consists of 20 residues. Losses at the gene ends were 4 bases for V and 0 bases for J; bases not matched to a gene: 11. CDR3 in amino acids: CACDPVLGDASSWDTRQMFF. In nucleotides, the CDR3 is TGTGCCTGTGATCCCGTACTGGGGGATGCGAGCTCCTGGGACACCCGACAGATGTTTTTC.

In its sample, this clone was seen a few times. The chain recombines TRDV2 with TRDJ3, with 8 positions matching TRDD3. Germline CDR1 and CDR2: GEAIGNYY and EKD. The V gene end was trimmed by 4 bases and the J gene end by 0 bases; junction bases not matched to a gene: 13. This CDR3 spans 20 amino acids. The CDR3 is CACDYSTGGLSSWDTRQMFF. The CDR3 nucleotides read TGTGCCTGTGATTATAGTACTGGGGGCCTAAGCTCCTGGGACACCCGACAGATGTTTTTC.

The table lists this clone with many counts. The same CDR3 is also encoded by other DNA sequences in this sample. The chain links TRDV2 to TRDJ3; the match to TRDD3 covers 9 bases. Unmatched junction bases numbered 2, after V lost 1 base and J lost 2 bases. Germline lookup yields CDR1 GEAIGNYY and CDR2 EKD. The CDR3 runs 17 residues. The CDR3 DNA reads TGTGCCTGTGACACGATGGGGGATACCTGGGACACCCGACAGATGTTTTTC. Residues: CACDTMGDTWDTRQMFF.

With respect to this clone: A junction boundary mismatches the germline segment, possibly from a read error. The chain joins TRDV2 to TRDJ1; 8 positions agree with TRDD3. The CDR3 has 15 amino acids. CDR1 is GEAIGNYY, CDR2 EKD, per germline. The CDR3 nucleotides read TGTGCCTGTGACAAACTGGGGGCCAACACCGATAAACTCACCTTT. Encoded protein: CACDKLGANTDKLTF.

By frequency in the sample, this clone is medium-sized. With only one base between it and a far larger clone, this is likely a read error. The same CDR3 arises from other DNA sequences in this sample as well. The chain joins TRDV2 to TRDJ1, with TRDD3 identical over 8 bases. This CDR3 region has 14 residues. Germline V lookup: CDR1 GEAIGNYY, CDR2 EKD. Germline trimming cut 2 bases from V and 2 bases from J; bases unmatched to any gene: 3. Here the CDR3 DNA reads TGTGCCTGTGACATACTGGGGGCTACCGATAAACTCATCTTT. It yields the protein CACDILGATDKLIF.

As regards this clone: The same CDR3 arises from other DNA sequences in this sample as well. J is TRDJ2 and V is TRDV1; possible D gene TRDD3, 6 bases. From germline, CDR1 is TSWWSYY and CDR2 QGS. The CDR3 has 18 amino acids. The V and J ends lost 2 bases and 2 bases respectively, with 18 bases between them. CDR3 sequence: CALGEISGGYPLTAQLFF. DNA for the CDR3: TGTGCTCTTGGGGAAATCTCCGGTGGATACCCATTGACAGCACAACTCTTCTTT.

This clone showed up many times. This is likely an artifact of a read error, given a far larger clone one base away. The rearrangement uses TRDV2 and TRDJ2; 10 bases align to TRDD3. The CDR3 contains 16 residues. After removal of 3 bases from V and 0 bases from J, the junction contained 3 bases not matched to a gene. Germline V lookup: CDR1 GEAIGNYY, CDR2 EKD. The CDR3 protein is CACDVLGDALTAQLFF. In nucleotides, the CDR3 is TGTGCCTGTGACGTACTGGGGGATGCTTTGACAGCACAACTCTTCTTT.

This clone is termed medium-sized. This specimen includes other DNA sequences encoding the same CDR3. The chain has TRDV2 and TRDJ3; TRDD3 matches 13 bases. The CDR3 contains 20 residues. J lost 0 bases, V lost 0 bases, and 4 bases had no gene match. Germline loops: CDR1 GEAIGNYY, CDR2 EKD. The CDR3 is CACDTVLGDTLSWDTRQMFF. In DNA, the CDR3 is TGTGCCTGTGACACCGTACTGGGGGATACGCTCTCCTGGGACACCCGACAGATGTTTTTC.

This clone was detected only a few times. The chain recombines TRDV2 with TRDJ2, with a weak D call TRDD3 (6 bases). CDR3 size: 16 residues. Per germline, CDR1 GEAIGNYY and CDR2 EKD. Trimming left V 3 bases short and J 3 bases short, with 16 bases between. The CDR3 DNA sequence: TGTGCCTGTGACTTCGTTGGGGGTCTTATGACAGCACAACTCTTCTTT. Translation gives CACDFVGGLMTAQLFF.

There are a few counts of this clone. The rearrangement uses TRDV2 and TRDJ3, with 10 bases matching TRDD3. The germline gives CDR1 GEAIGNYY, CDR2 EKD. V trimming: 1 base; J trimming: 0 bases; junction bases outside the gene matches: 8. This CDR3 is built from 20 residues. CDR3 amino acids: CACDTIGGYKSSWDTRQMFF. The CDR3 nucleotides read TGTGCCTGTGACACTATTGGGGGATACAAAAGCTCCTGGGACACCCGACAGATGTTTTTC.

In this sample, this clone turned up a few times. The V gene is TRDV2, the J gene TRDJ3; 12 positions match TRDD3. The germline CDR1 and CDR2 sequences are GEAIGNYY and EKD. The CDR3 spans 19 residues. V lost 4 bases and J lost 2; bases outside the gene matches: 8. The CDR3: CACDPLLGDTAWDTRQMFF. The CDR3 DNA reads as TGTGCCTGTGATCCCTTACTGGGGGATACCGCCTGGGACACCCGACAGATGTTTTTC.

This sequence joins TRDV2 and TRDJ3; D unresolved. V was shortened by 5 bases and J by 3 bases, with 13 bases between the two germline ends. Germline-derived CDR1 and CDR2 are GEAIGNYY and EKD. This CDR3 is 16 amino acids long. The CDR3 nucleotides are TGTGCCTGTGGAGGACAGGGCGGCTGGGACACCCGACAGATGTTTTTC. It yields the protein CACGGQGGWDTRQMFF.

This clone was counted a few times. V gene TRDV2 combines with J gene TRDJ3; 9 bases are shared with TRDD3. Germline assignment: CDR1 GEAIGNYY and CDR2 EKD. After removal of 0 bases from V and 0 bases from J, the junction contained 11 bases not matched to a gene. The CDR3 extends over 21 amino acids. CDR3 region: CACDTGFWGIPSSWDTRQMFF. CDR3 bases: TGTGCCTGTGACACCGGGTTCTGGGGGATCCCTAGCTCCTGGGACACCCGACAGATGTTTTTC.

V is TRDV2 and J is TRDJ3; D uncertain. From germline, CDR1 is GEAIGNYY and CDR2 EKD. V shed 0 bases and J shed 0 bases, with 20 bases lying between them. This CDR3 contains 21 residues. CDR3 region: CACDTAEFWVTLSWDTRQMFF. In DNA form, the CDR3 reads TGTGCCTGTGACACCGCGGAGTTTTGGGTGACCCTCTCCTGGGACACCCGACAGATGTTTTTC.

This clone showed up just a few times. V is TRDV2 and J is TRDJ3; 12 positions match TRDD3. The CDR3 is made up of 22 amino acids. The V gene's germline CDR1 is GEAIGNYY and CDR2 EKD. Trimming took 0 bases from V and 2 from J; bases not matched to a gene: 13. In DNA, the CDR3 is TGTGCCTGTGACACCGTTCTCTTACTGGGGGATACTGATACCTGGGACACCCGACAGATGTTTTTC. Its protein is CACDTVLLLGDTDTWDTRQMFF.

Points on this clone: One junction end does not reproduce the germline sequence, and a read error may be involved. Different DNA sequences within this sample yield the same CDR3. This sequence joins TRDV2 and TRDJ3, with 12 bases aligning to TRDD3. The CDR3 consists of 18 residues. Germline lookup yields CDR1 GEAIGNYY and CDR2 EKD. CDR3 in DNA: TGTGCCTGTGACACCGTGCTGGGGGATACGTGGGACACCCGACAAATGTTTTTC. Amino acid sequence: CACDTVLGDTWDTRQMFF.

This rearrangement joins TRDV1 to TRDJ2; 9 bases are a match to TRDD3. Trimming at V came to 1 base and at J to 0 bases, leaving 3 bases not matched to a gene. CDR1 is TSWWSYY and CDR2 is QGS in the germline V gene. CDR3 length equals 17 residues. The CDR3 sequence: CALGEPTGGALTAQLFF. The CDR3 nucleotides read TGTGCTCTTGGGGAACCTACTGGGGGAGCTTTGACAGCACAACTCTTCTTT.

A remark on this clone: At one end, the junction sequence differs from germline, possibly due to a read error. The gene calls are TRDV2 and TRDJ3; 7 nucleotides agree with TRDD3. Germline CDR1 and CDR2: GEAIGNYY and EKD. There are 18 residues in the CDR3. The CDR3 nucleotides are TGTGCCTGTGACACCGCGGGGATAAGCTCCTGGGACACCCGACGGATGTTTTTC. This sequence encodes CACDTAGISSWDTRRMFF.

V usage is TRDV2 and J usage is TRDJ1; 9 bases are shared with TRDD3. J was trimmed by 4 bases and V by 3 bases; bases with no gene match: 5. Looked up from germline, CDR1 is GEAIGNYY and CDR2 is EKD. CDR3 length: 14 residues. CDR3 DNA: TGTGCCTGTGACCTACTGGGGGAGGTCGATAAACTCATCTTT. This gives the protein CACDLLGEVDKLIF.

This clone was seen only a few times. A read error likely explains why the TCRdb protein, taken from a much larger clone, differs from this DNA's translation at residue 5; the protein shown is translated from the DNA. The chain is built from TRDV2 and TRDJ3; TRDD3 aligns across 7 bases. Trimming at V came to 2 bases and at J to 0 bases, leaving 3 bases not matched to a gene. The CDR3 runs to 17 residues. Germline CDR1 is GEAIGNYY and CDR2 is EKD. The CDR3 spells CACDIWGDSWDTRQMFF. The CDR3 nucleotides are TGTGCCTGTGACATCTGGGGGGACTCCTGGGACACCCGACAGATGTTTTTC.

This clone has just a few counts. In the same sample, other DNA sequences code for this CDR3. The V and J genes are TRDV2 and TRDJ3; 7 positions match TRDD3. Looked up from germline, CDR1 is GEAIGNYY and CDR2 is EKD. This CDR3 spans 18 amino acids. J was trimmed by 0 bases and V by 1 base; bases with no gene match: 5. This CDR3 is CACDTWGYGSWDTRQMFF. The DNA of the CDR3 is TGTGCCTGTGACACTTGGGGATATGGCTCCTGGGACACCCGACAGATGTTTTTC.